Shown below are 26 T cell receptor beta chains from a single sample sequenced in a study of blood T cells in healthy people across ages. A sample-barcoded 5' primer and a J-beta primer mix were used in a second PCR of roughly 6 to 12 cycles. TCRdb re-called the 5' RACE reads with MiXCR, one entry per CDR3 protein. This sample has around 820,000 distinct CDR3 sequences; roughly 25% occur once, and the top ten carry 3.7%. The sample also formed part of further work on T cells of mothers and their children.

The sequenced sample consisted of blood. Receptor source: a boy between 10 and 17 years old in good health.

CDR3 loop: CSASGASGGESYEQYF. CDR3 nucleotides: TGCAGTGCCTCCGGGGCTAGCGGGGGAGAGTCCTACGAGCAGTACTTC. The chain couples TRBV20-1 to TRBJ2-7; 10 bases are shared with TRBD2. The CDR3 has 16 residues. Germline CDR1 and CDR2: DFQATT and SNEGSKA (reference sequence). Losses at the gene ends were 6 bases for V and 1 base for J; bases not matched to a gene: 12.

This clonotype has only a few counts. The chain employs TRBV4-1 and TRBJ2-7, with no clear D. The germline CDR1 and CDR2 sequences are MGHRA and YSYEKL. The CDR3 runs to 13 residues. Trimming took off 1 base at V and 5 bases at J, with 9 bases between the two ends. This CDR3 reads CASSQVVRNEQYF. The CDR3 DNA sequence: TGCGCCAGCAGCCAAGTCGTTAGGAACGAGCAGTACTTC.

V usage is TRBV7-6 and J usage is TRBJ1-1, with unresolved D. The germline CDR1 and CDR2 sequences are SGHVS and FNYEAQ. Trimming removed 5 bases at V and 4 bases at J, with 11 bases between. The CDR3 sequence is 13 residues long. In nucleotides, the CDR3 is TGTGCCAGCAGCGAAGAATTTCGCACTGAAGCTTTCTTT. Translation: CASSEEFRTEAFF.

This clonotype was counted only a few times. This rearrangement joins TRBV20-1 to TRBJ1-1; 12 nucleotides line up with TRBD1. V lost 0 bases, J lost 5 bases, and 4 bases stayed unmatched. Looked up from germline, CDR1 is DFQATT and CDR2 is SNEGSKA (reference sequence). The length of the CDR3 is 15 residues. CDR3 bases: TGCAGTGCTAGAGAAGGGACAGGGGGCCGAACTGAAGCTTTCTTT. Translating it yields CSAREGTGGRTEAFF.

This chain links TRBV6-6 with TRBJ1-1, with D maybe TRBD1 (6 bases). CDR3 size: 15 residues. V was shortened by 6 bases and J by 2 bases, with 16 bases between the two germline ends. Germline lookup yields CDR1 MNHNY and CDR2 SVGAGI (reference sequence). CDR3 region: CASSPDWGLNTEAFF. The CDR3 DNA follows: TGTGCCAGCAGCCCTGACTGGGGGCTCAACACTGAAGCTTTCTTT.

V is TRBV3-1 and J is TRBJ2-5, with 8 positions matching TRBD2. There are 18 residues in the CDR3. The V and J ends lost 1 base and 5 bases, in that order; junction bases with no gene match: 15. Germline V lookup: CDR1 LGHDT, CDR2 YNNKEL (reference sequence). The CDR3 reads CASSQVSATSASRETQYF. CDR3 DNA sequence: TGTGCCAGCAGCCAAGTCTCCGCGACTAGCGCGAGTAGGGAGACCCAGTACTTC.

This clonotype was seen a handful of times. V and J are TRBV28 and TRBJ1-1; a possible D gene is TRBD1 (5 bases). This CDR3 is 12 amino acids long. Germline CDR1 MDHEN, CDR2 SYDVKM. V gave up 3 bases and J gave up 11 bases, with 13 bases separating them. The CDR3 DNA follows: TGTGCCAGCAGTTTTCGCCGGGACCACGCTTTCTTT. Residues: CASSFRRDHAFF.

This clonotype turned up a few times. The chain carries TRBV29-1 and TRBJ2-1; D assignment may be TRBD1 or TRBD2 (6 bases each). The J call may be mistaken, given a closer DNA end match to TRBJ2-7. This CDR3 contains 16 residues. Per the germline V gene, CDR1 is SQVTM and CDR2 is ANQGSEA. The CDR3 DNA is TGCAGCGTTGTGGGTCCGTTAGGGGGAGGCGCCTACGAGCAGTACTTC. Protein sequence: CSVVGPLGGGAYEQYF.

In this sample, this clonotype turned up a few times. This chain connects TRBV6-5 to TRBJ2-5, with 7 bases that match TRBD2. The end of the DNA fits TRBJ2-7 better, so the J call may be wrong. Per the germline V gene, CDR1 is MNHEY and CDR2 is SVGAGI. There are 15 residues in the CDR3. The DNA for the CDR3 is TGTGCCAGCAGTTCCGGGGGACTAAAAGGTTCCGAGCAGTACTTC. It specifies CASSSGGLKGSEQYF.

This clonotype showed up just a few times. This chain joins TRBV5-1 and TRBJ2-7; no reliable D call. The V end lost 4 bases, the J end lost 1 base, and 12 bases lay between the germline ends. The length of the CDR3 is 14 residues. Germline assignment: CDR1 SGHRS and CDR2 YFSETQ. CDR3 coding DNA: TGCGCCAGCAGCCCTACAGTGCCTTCCTACGAGCAGTACTTC. Its protein is CASSPTVPSYEQYF.

The genes are TRBV4-3 and TRBJ2-3, with 7 nucleotides matching TRBD2. Germline V gene sequence: CDR1 LGHNA, CDR2 YSLEER. This CDR3 is 17 amino acids long. V shed 0 bases, J shed 2 bases, and the junction held 8 bases outside the gene matches. CDR3 DNA: TGCGCCAGCAGCCAAGACCGGGGTAGCGGGTTCACAGATACGCAGTATTTT. Protein: CASSQDRGSGFTDTQYF.

As concerns this clonotype: One junction end does not reproduce the germline sequence, and a read error may be involved. The chain uses TRBV28 and TRBJ1-6; no definite D call. Germline V gives CDR1 MDHEN, CDR2 SYDVKM. This CDR3 spans 14 amino acids. The CDR3 loop reads CPSTGPLTDSPLHF. CDR3 in DNA: TGTCCCAGCACCGGTCCGCTCACGGATTCACCCCTCCACTTT.

This clonotype was detected a few times. The rearrangement joins TRBV20-1 to TRBJ1-6, with 9 bases fitting TRBD1. Germline CDR1 reads DFQATT; CDR2 reads SNEGSKA (reference sequence). The V segment lost 6 bases and the J segment 10 bases; nucleotides outside the gene matches: 7. The CDR3 length is 13 residues. The CDR3 DNA follows: TGCAGTGCCAAAGGACAGGGGATCTCACCCCTCCACTTT. It is translated as CSAKGQGISPLHF.

The chain employs TRBV6-1 and TRBJ2-5, with unresolved D. Germline V gene data show CDR1 as MNHNS and CDR2 as SASEGT. The V gene lost 6 bases and the J gene lost 1 base, with 6 bases spanning the gap. The CDR3 extends over 12 amino acids. Here the CDR3 DNA reads TGTGCCAGCAGGTGGATCCAAGAGACCCAGTACTTC. Protein sequence: CASRWIQETQYF.

This clonotype was observed a few times. One end of the junction fails to match germline, which may point to a read error. As DNA, the CDR3 is TGTGTCAGCAGTCCGACAGAAGCTAATGAAAAACTGTTTTTT. Encoded protein: CVSSPTEANEKLFF. The chain is built from TRBV12-3 or TRBV12-4 and TRBJ1-4; weak D call: TRBD1 (5 bases). This CDR3 contains 14 residues.

The gene calls are TRBV7-2 and TRBJ2-5, with a tentative D call TRBD1 (5 bases). TRBJ2-7 explains the end of the DNA better; the J call may be wrong. This CDR3 is built from 13 residues. Germline CDR1 SGHTA, CDR2 FQGNSA. The CDR3 here is CASSWYDSYEQYF. Here the CDR3 DNA reads TGTGCCAGCAGCTGGTACGACAGTTACGAGCAGTACTTC.

This clonotype was detected only a few times. The V and J genes are TRBV4-3 and TRBJ2-7; D remains unclear. There are 15 residues in the CDR3. V was trimmed by 0 bases and J by 6 bases, leaving 15 bases between them. CDR1 is LGHNA and CDR2 is YSLEER in the germline V gene. CDR3 amino acids: CASSQEDVSASEQYF. The DNA for the CDR3 is TGCGCCAGCAGCCAAGAAGACGTTTCGGCGAGCGAGCAGTACTTC.

This clonotype has just a few counts. The chain couples TRBV5-1 to TRBJ1-4; 9 bases are a match to TRBD1. Germline CDR1 reads SGHRS; CDR2 reads YFSETQ. CDR3 length: 15 amino acids. With V trimmed by 4 bases and J by 6 bases, 7 bases remained unmatched. This CDR3 is CASSGQGQGYEKLFF. As DNA, the CDR3 is TGCGCCAGCAGCGGCCAGGGACAGGGTTATGAAAAACTGTTTTTT.

This clonotype turned up a few times. The V call is TRBV2, the J call TRBJ1-5; 9 nucleotides match TRBD1. Per germline, CDR1 SNHLY and CDR2 FYNNEI. After removal of 6 bases from V and 3 bases from J, the junction contained 6 bases not matched to a gene. The CDR3 is 15 residues long. CDR3 residues: CASSPDRGVNQPQHF. CDR3 DNA sequence: TGTGCCAGCAGCCCGGACAGGGGCGTCAATCAGCCCCAGCATTTT. Full variable domain (remainder filled in from reference TRBV2 and TRBJ1-5): EPEVTQTPSHQVTQMGQEVILRCVPISNHLYFYWYRQILGQKVEFLVSFYNNEISEKSEIFDDQFSVERPDGSNFTLKIRSTKLEDSAMYFCASSPDRGVNQPQHFGDGTRLSIL.

Regarding this clonotype: Sequence at one end of the junction differs from germline and may be a read error. V and J are TRBV27 and TRBJ1-2; the D gene is possibly TRBD1 (6 bases). Germline V CDR1 and CDR2: MNHEY, SMNVEV (reference sequence). CDR3 length: 15 amino acids. The CDR3 DNA follows: TGTGCCAACAGTTTTATTTCCGGGGGGCCTGATGGCTACACCTTC. It specifies CANSFISGGPDGYTF.

This clonotype was detected only a few times. CDR3 residues: CASSLLGQHNSPLHF. The CDR3, as DNA: TGTGCCAGCAGCTTACTTGGGCAGCATAATTCACCCCTCCACTTT. The rearrangement joins TRBV7-2 to TRBJ1-6; D remains unclear. This CDR3 has 15 amino acids. Between the trimmed V and J ends, which lost 2 bases and 5 bases, there was a span of 10 bases. CDR1 and CDR2 (germline): SGHTA, FQGNSA.

This clonotype came up a few times. The rearrangement uses TRBV5-1 and TRBJ2-7; D not certain. Germline V gene lookup returns CDR1 SGHRS and CDR2 YFSETQ. V dropped 0 bases and J dropped 6 bases, with 13 bases sitting between them. The CDR3 runs to 14 residues. The CDR3: CASSLVRTPSEQYF. The DNA for the CDR3 is TGCGCCAGCAGCTTGGTACGGACCCCGAGCGAGCAGTACTTC. The full variable domain, completed using reference TRBV5-1 and TRBJ2-7, is KAGVTQTPRYLIKTRGQQVTLSCSPISGHRSVSWYQQTPGQGLQFLFEYFSETQRNKGNFPGRFSGRQFSNSRSEMNVSTLELGDSALYLCASSLVRTPSEQYFGPGTRLTVT.

The chain recombines TRBV12-3 or TRBV12-4 with TRBJ1-5; 8 positions match TRBD1. Germline trimming cut 5 bases from V and 5 bases from J; bases unmatched to any gene: 5. This CDR3 spans 14 amino acids. The CDR3 region is CASSRGQGYQPQHF. The CDR3 nucleotides read TGTGCCAGCAGTCGAGGACAGGGATATCAGCCCCAGCATTTT.

The chain recombines TRBV7-9 with TRBJ2-5, with unresolved D. V was shortened by 8 bases and J by 3 bases, with 7 bases between the two germline ends. Germline V CDR1 and CDR2: SEHNR, FQNEAQ (reference sequence). The CDR3 loop spans 11 amino acids. Here the CDR3 reads CASVDEETQYF. In nucleotides, the CDR3 is TGTGCCAGCGTAGACGAAGAGACCCAGTACTTC.

The chain is built from TRBV5-4 and TRBJ2-5; a possible D gene is TRBD2 (5 bases). The J call could be wrong; TRBJ2-7 is a better fit for the DNA end. The germline V gene encodes CDR1 SGHNT and CDR2 YYREEE (reference sequence). The CDR3 sequence is 15 residues long. This chain's CDR3 is CASSLGGDPSYEQYF. CDR3 nucleotides: TGTGCCAGCAGCTTGGGGGGAGACCCCTCCTACGAGCAGTACTTC.

This chain uses TRBV6-6 with TRBJ1-1, with TRBD1 identical over 9 bases. V shed 6 bases, J shed 4 bases, and the junction held 9 bases outside the gene matches. Per the germline V gene, CDR1 is MNHNY and CDR2 is SVGAGI (reference sequence). This CDR3 region has 15 residues. The CDR3 loop reads CASRSDRGESTEAFF. As DNA, the CDR3 is TGTGCCAGCAGGTCCGACAGGGGGGAGAGCACTGAAGCTTTCTTT.